This T cell receptor (beta chain) was sequenced during a study of CD8 T cells in ankylosing spondylitis. Study findings and constraints: Reported data indicate significant enrichment of disease-linked clones within matched ankylosing spondylitis synovial fluid. Disease-linked clones bore a CD8+ phenotype and were relatively rare in peripheral blood. A motif of roughly 8 highly homologous TCR beta variants was seen as apparently characteristic of ankylosing spondylitis blood.

Libraries for TCR beta were made by quantitative 5'-RACE with molecular barcodes. One entry per CDR3 protein results from TCRdb running MiXCR on the 5' RACE reads. The data show 150,000 to 200,000 distinct CDR3 sequences, about a sixth seen once. In regard to this clonotype: Its antigen is unidentified.

CDR1 is SGHDT, CDR2 YYEEEE, per germline. Trimming took 0 bases from V and 0 from J, leaving 12 bases between them. The CDR3 has 17 amino acids. The sequenced sample was blood, either unsorted or a sorted T cell fraction (not recorded which). The clonotype originates from a male donor with ankylosing spondylitis or in good health (not recorded which). The chain has TRBV5-6 and TRBJ2-2, with D perhaps TRBD2 (6 bases). The DNA for the CDR3 is TGTGCCAGCAGCTTGGGGGGCGGGGCCTCGAACACCGGGGAGCTGTTTTTT. Encoded protein: CASSLGGGASNTGELFF.